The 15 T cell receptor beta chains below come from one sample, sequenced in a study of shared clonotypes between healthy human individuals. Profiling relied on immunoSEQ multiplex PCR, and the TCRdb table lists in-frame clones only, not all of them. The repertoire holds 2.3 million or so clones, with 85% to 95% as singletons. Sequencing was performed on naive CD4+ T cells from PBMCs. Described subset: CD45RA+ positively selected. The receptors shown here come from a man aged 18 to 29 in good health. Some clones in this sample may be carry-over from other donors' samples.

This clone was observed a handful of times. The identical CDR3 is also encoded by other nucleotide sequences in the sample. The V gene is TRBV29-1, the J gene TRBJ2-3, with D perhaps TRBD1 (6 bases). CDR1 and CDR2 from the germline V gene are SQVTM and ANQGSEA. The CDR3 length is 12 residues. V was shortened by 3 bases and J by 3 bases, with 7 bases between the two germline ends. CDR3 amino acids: CSVDRGTDTQYF. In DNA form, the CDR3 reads TGCAGCGTTGACAGGGGAACAGATACGCAGTATTTT.

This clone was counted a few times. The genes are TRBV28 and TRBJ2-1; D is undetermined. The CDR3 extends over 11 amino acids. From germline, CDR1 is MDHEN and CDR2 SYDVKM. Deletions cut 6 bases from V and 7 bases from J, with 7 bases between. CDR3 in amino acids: CASRTRNEQFF. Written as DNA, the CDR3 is TGTGCCAGCAGGACACGGAATGAGCAGTTCTTC. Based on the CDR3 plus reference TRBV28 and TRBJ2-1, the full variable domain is DVKVTQSSRYLVKRTGEKVFLECVQDMDHENMFWYRQDPGLGLRLIYFSYDVKMKEKGDIPEGYSVSREKKERFSLILESASTNQTSMYLCASRTRNEQFFGPGTRLTVL.

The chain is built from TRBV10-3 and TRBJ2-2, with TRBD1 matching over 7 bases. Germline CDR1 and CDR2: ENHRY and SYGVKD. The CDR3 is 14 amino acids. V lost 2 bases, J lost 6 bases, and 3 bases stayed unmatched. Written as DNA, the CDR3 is TGTGCCATCAGTGAGGACAGGGATCCCGGGGAGCTGTTTTTT. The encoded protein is CAISEDRDPGELFF.

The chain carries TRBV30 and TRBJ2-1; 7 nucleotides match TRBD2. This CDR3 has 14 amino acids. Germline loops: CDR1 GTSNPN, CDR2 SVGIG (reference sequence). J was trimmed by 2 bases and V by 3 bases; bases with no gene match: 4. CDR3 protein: CAWSAGDAYNEQFF. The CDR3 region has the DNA TGTGCCTGGAGCGCGGGAGACGCCTACAATGAGCAGTTCTTC.

The CDR3 loop reads CASSEPRTGTDTQYF. DNA for the CDR3: TGTGCCAGCAGTGAACCAAGAACGGGGACAGATACGCAGTATTTT. V and J are TRBV25-1 and TRBJ2-3; the D gene is possibly TRBD2 (5 bases). The CDR3 contains 15 residues. V was cut by 2 bases and J by 3 bases, with 12 bases left in between. Germline loops: CDR1 MGHDK, CDR2 SYGVNS.

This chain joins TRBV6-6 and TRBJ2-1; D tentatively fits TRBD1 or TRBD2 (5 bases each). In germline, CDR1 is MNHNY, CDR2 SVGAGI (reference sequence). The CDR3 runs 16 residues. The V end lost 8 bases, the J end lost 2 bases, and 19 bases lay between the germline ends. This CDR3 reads CASHPRGRPPYNEQFF. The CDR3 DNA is TGTGCCAGCCACCCAAGGGGACGGCCTCCCTACAATGAGCAGTTCTTC.

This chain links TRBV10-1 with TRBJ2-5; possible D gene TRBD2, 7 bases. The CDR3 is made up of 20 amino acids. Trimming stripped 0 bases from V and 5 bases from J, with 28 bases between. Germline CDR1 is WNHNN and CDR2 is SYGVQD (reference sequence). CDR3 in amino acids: CASSESPRGSGGGPRETQYF. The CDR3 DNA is TGCGCCAGCAGTGAGTCGCCCAGGGGTAGCGGCGGGGGCCCGCGGGAGACCCAGTACTTC.

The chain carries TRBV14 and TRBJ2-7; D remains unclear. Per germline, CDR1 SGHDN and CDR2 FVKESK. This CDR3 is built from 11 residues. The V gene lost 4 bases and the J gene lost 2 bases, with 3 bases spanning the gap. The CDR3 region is CASSLAYEQYF. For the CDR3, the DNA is TGTGCCAGCAGCCTTGCCTACGAGCAGTACTTC.

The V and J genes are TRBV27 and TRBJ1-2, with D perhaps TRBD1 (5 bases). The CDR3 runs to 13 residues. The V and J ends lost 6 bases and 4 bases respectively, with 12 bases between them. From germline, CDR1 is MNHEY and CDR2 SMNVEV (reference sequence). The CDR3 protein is CASRIREGYGYTF. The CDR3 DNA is TGTGCCAGCAGGATCAGGGAAGGCTATGGCTACACCTTC.

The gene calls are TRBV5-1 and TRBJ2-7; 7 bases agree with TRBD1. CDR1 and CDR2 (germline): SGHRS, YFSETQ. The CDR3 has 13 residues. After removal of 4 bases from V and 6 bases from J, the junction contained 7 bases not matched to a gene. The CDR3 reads CASSQTRDSEQYF. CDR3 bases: TGCGCCAGCAGCCAAACACGGGACAGCGAGCAGTACTTC.

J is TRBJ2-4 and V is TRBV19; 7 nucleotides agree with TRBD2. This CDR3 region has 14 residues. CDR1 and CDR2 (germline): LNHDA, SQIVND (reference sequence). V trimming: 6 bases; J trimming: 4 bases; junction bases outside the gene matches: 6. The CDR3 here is CASRNPSGKNIQYF. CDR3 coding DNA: TGTGCCAGTAGAAACCCTAGCGGAAAAAACATTCAGTACTTC. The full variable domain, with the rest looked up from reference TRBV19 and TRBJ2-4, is DGGITQSPKYLFRKEGQNVTLSCEQNLNHDAMYWYRQDPGQGLRLIYYSQIVNDFQKGDIAEGYSVSREKKESFPLTVTSAQKNPTAFYLCASRNPSGKNIQYFGAGTRLSVL.

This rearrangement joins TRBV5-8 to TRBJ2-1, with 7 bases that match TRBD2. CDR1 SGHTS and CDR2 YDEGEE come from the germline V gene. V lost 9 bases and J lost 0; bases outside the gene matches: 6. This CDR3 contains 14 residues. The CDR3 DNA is TGTGCCACCCAGCGCGGGAGCTCCTACAATGAGCAGTTCTTC. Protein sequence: CATQRGSSYNEQFF.

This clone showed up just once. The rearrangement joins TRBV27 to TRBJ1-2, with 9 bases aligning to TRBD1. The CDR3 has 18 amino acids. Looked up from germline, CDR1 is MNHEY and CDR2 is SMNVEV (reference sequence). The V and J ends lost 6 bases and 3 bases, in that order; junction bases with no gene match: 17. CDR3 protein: CASRSYSSGTGWDYGYTF. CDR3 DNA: TGTGCCAGCAGGTCGTATTCTTCCGGGACAGGGTGGGACTATGGCTACACCTTC.

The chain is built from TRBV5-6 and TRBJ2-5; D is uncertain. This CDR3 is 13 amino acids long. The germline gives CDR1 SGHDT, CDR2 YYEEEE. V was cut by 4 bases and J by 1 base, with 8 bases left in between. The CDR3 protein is CASSAKGQETQYF. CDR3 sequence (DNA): TGTGCCAGCAGCGCCAAGGGCCAAGAGACCCAGTACTTC. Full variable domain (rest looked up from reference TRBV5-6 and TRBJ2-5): DAGVTQSPTHLIKTRGQQVTLRCSPKSGHDTVSWYQQALGQGPQFIFQYYEEEERQRGNFPDRFSGHQFPNYSSELNVNALLLGDSALYLCASSAKGQETQYFGPGTRLLVL.

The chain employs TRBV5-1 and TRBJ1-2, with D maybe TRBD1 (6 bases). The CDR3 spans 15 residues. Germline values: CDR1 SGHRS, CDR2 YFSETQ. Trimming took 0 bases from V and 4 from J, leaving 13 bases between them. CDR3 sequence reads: CASSLDRVEVYGYTF. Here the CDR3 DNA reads TGCGCCAGCAGCTTGGACAGGGTGGAGGTCTATGGCTACACCTTC.